These 10 T cell receptor beta chains share one sample of origin, sequenced in a study of cytomegalovirus exposure and HLA in healthy donors. PCR primers comprised 60 Vbeta and 13 Jbeta primers. The table came from immunoSEQ multiplex PCR; TCRdb's copy has only in-frame clones and leaves some out. The table records roughly 80,000 clones, around 62% of them present only once. The sample was PBMCs. Source of these receptors: a male donor in good health and CMV-seropositive.

The chain combines TRBV7-2 with TRBJ1-5; TRBD1 matches 10 bases. Germline V gene lookup returns CDR1 SGHTA and CDR2 FQGNSA. V was pared by 5 bases and J by 3 bases, with 4 bases of the junction left unmatched. The CDR3 sequence is 15 residues long. The DNA of the CDR3 is TGTGCCAGCAGCCGGGACAGGGGCCTCAATCAGCCCCAGCATTTT. It is translated as CASSRDRGLNQPQHF.

V gene TRBV20-1 combines with J gene TRBJ2-4, with 7 positions matching TRBD1. V was clipped by 0 bases and J by 10 bases; unmatched bases: 0. CDR1 is DFQATT, CDR2 SNEGSKA, per germline (reference sequence). The CDR3 extends over 11 amino acids. CDR3 DNA: TGCAGTGCTAGAGACAGGGGGATTCAGTACTTC. Its translation is CSARDRGIQYF.

V and J are TRBV30 and TRBJ1-2, with 7 bases that match TRBD1. The CDR3 has 12 residues. The junction had 2 bases not matched to a gene; V was cut back by 4 bases and J by 3 bases. Germline CDR1 reads GTSNPN; CDR2 reads SVGIG (reference sequence). The CDR3 DNA reads as TGTGCCTGGACAGGGGGAGACTATGGCTACACCTTC. Translating gives CAWTGGDYGYTF. Supplemented by reference TRBV30 and TRBJ1-2, the full variable domain reads SQTIHQWPATLVQPVGSPLSLECTVEGTSNPNLYWYRQAAGRGLQLLFYSVGIGQISSEVPQNLSASRPQDRQFILSSKKLLLSDSGFYLCAWTGGDYGYTFGSGTRLTVV.

The genes are TRBV7-9 and TRBJ1-2, with D hard to call. Germline assignment: CDR1 SEHNR and CDR2 FQNEAQ (reference sequence). CDR3 length: 15 amino acids. The germline V and J ends were trimmed by 5 bases and 8 bases, with 21 bases remaining between them. CDR3 amino acids: CASSPMGEGSKGYTF. DNA for the CDR3: TGTGCCAGCAGCCCCATGGGTGAGGGTTCAAAAGGCTACACCTTC.

This chain connects TRBV19 to TRBJ1-1; D is unresolved. V lost 4 bases and J lost 0, with 6 bases in between. This CDR3 comprises 13 residues. In germline, CDR1 is LNHDA, CDR2 SQIVND (reference sequence). The CDR3 nucleotides read TGTGCCAGTAGTAAAACACTGAACACTGAAGCTTTCTTT. It translates to CASSKTLNTEAFF.

The V and J genes are TRBV7-3 and TRBJ2-3; D possibly corresponds to TRBD2 (5 bases). The V end was cut by 1 base, the J end by 0 bases, with 11 bases between. Germline V CDR1 and CDR2: SGHTA, FQGTGA. This CDR3 is built from 16 residues. CDR3 sequence: CASSLNLAPSTDTQYF. As DNA, the CDR3 is TGTGCCAGCAGCTTAAACCTAGCACCTAGCACAGATACGCAGTATTTT.

The chain recombines TRBV5-1 with TRBJ2-7, with 8 bases aligning to TRBD2. The CDR3 covers 13 residues. The V gene end was trimmed by 3 bases and the J gene end by 6 bases; junction bases not matched to a gene: 5. CDR1 is SGHRS, CDR2 YFSETQ, per germline. In nucleotides, the CDR3 is TGCGCCAGCAGCTGGGGACTAGTGGGCGAGCAGTACTTC. It yields the protein CASSWGLVGEQYF.

The chain links TRBV5-1 to TRBJ1-4, with 7 bases matching TRBD1. CDR3 size: 16 residues. The junction had 5 bases not matched to a gene; V was cut back by 3 bases and J by 0 bases. Germline CDR1 SGHRS, CDR2 YFSETQ. The CDR3 sequence is CASSWTGPATNEKLFF. As DNA, the CDR3 is TGCGCCAGCAGCTGGACAGGCCCCGCAACTAATGAAAAACTGTTTTTT.

This clone was recorded once. For the CDR3, the DNA is TGTGCCAGCAGTGGAGCGGGGGGGACCTACAATGAGCAGTTCTTC. Its translation: CASSGAGGTYNEQFF. This chain connects TRBV9 to TRBJ2-1, with 10 bases that match TRBD2. Losses at the gene ends were 5 bases for V and 2 bases for J; bases not matched to a gene: 4. CDR3 length: 15 amino acids. The germline CDR1 and CDR2 sequences are SGDLS and YYNGEE.

The chain is built from TRBV7-8 and TRBJ1-5; TRBD1 aligns across 8 bases. The ends lost 1 base at V and 6 bases at J; junction bases unmatched: 8. This CDR3 has 16 amino acids. Germline V lookup: CDR1 SGHVS, CDR2 FQNEAQ. CDR3: CASSLGVTGVGQPQHF. In DNA, the CDR3 is TGTGCCAGCAGCTTAGGAGTGACAGGGGTGGGTCAGCCCCAGCATTTT.